This TCR beta chain derives from a study of blood T cell repertoires in COVID-19. For the study at large: Specimens from acute and convalescent COVID-19 originated in the United States, Italy and Spain. PBMCs, B-cell-depleted T cells, or T cells were the source of the cDNA or gDNA that made up the material.

This CDR3 spans 13 amino acids. Between the trimmed V and J ends, which lost 7 bases and 0 bases, there was a span of 9 bases. Germline loops: CDR1 SQVTM, CDR2 ANQGSEA. This table comes from immunoSEQ multiplex PCR, and its TCRdb copy is limited to in-frame clones, with some not included. The profile shows 200,000 to 300,000 clones, 81% of them singletons. This clone occurred a few times. Seattle participants joined during active infection and were tracked over time. Sequencing input: peripheral blood. This TCR derives from a woman aged 80 or over with COVID-19, enrolled during active disease. The chain uses TRBV29-1 and TRBJ2-2; D not resolved. In DNA form, the CDR3 reads TGCAGCGCGCCGAGTCCGAACACCGGGGAGCTGTTTTTT. It yields the protein CSAPSPNTGELFF.